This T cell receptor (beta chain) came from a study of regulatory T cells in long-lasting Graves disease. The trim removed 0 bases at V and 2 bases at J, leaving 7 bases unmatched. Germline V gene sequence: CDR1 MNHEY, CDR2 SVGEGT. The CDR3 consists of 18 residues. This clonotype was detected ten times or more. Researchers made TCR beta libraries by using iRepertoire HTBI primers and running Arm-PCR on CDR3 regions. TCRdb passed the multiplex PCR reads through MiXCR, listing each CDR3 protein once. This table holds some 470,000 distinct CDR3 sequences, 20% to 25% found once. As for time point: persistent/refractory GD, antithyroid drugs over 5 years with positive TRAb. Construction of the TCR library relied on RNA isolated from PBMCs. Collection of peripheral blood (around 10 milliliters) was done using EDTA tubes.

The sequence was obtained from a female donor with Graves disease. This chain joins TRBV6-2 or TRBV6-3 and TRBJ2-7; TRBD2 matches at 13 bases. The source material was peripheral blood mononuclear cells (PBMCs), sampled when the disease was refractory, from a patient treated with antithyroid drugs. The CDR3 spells CASSYSAVGLAGAYEQYF. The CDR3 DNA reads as TGTGCCAGCAGTTACTCAGCGGTCGGACTAGCGGGAGCCTACGAGCAGTACTTC.